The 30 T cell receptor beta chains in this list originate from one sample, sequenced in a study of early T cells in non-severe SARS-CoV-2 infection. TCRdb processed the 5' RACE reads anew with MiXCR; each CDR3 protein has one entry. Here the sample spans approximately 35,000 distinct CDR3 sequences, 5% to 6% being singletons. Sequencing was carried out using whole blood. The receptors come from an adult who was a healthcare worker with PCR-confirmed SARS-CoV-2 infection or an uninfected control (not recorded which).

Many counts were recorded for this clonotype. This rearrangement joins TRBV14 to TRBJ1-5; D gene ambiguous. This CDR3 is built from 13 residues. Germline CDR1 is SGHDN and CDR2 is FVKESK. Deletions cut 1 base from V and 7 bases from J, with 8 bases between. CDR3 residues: CASSQGGAQPQHF. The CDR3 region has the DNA TGTGCCAGCAGCCAAGGGGGAGCGCAGCCCCAGCATTTT.

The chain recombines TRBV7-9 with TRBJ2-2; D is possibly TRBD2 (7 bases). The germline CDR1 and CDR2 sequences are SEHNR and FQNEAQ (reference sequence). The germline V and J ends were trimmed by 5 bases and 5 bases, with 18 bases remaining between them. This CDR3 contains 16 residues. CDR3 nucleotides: TGTGCCAGCAGCCCCGGAGGGGGGGGCAGGACCGGGGAGCTGTTTTTT. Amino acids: CASSPGGGGRTGELFF.

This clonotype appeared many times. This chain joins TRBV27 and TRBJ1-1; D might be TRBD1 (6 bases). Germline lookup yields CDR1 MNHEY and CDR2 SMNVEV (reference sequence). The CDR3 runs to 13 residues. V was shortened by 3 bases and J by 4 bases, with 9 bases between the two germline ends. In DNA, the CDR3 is TGTGCCAGCAGTTTTAGGGGGGGCACTGAAGCTTTCTTT. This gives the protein CASSFRGGTEAFF.

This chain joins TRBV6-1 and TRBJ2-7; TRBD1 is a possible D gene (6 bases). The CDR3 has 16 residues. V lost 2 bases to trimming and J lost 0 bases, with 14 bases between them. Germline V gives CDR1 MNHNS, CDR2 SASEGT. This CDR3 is CASSEWAGASSYEQYF. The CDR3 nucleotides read TGTGCCAGCAGTGAATGGGCAGGGGCGAGCTCCTACGAGCAGTACTTC.

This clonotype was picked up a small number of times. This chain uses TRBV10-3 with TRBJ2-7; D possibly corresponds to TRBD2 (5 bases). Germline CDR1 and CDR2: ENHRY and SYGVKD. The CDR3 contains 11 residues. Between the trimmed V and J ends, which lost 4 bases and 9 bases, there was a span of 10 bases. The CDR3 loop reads CAISGPGLQYF. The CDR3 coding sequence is TGTGCCATCAGTGGCCCCGGACTGCAGTACTTC.

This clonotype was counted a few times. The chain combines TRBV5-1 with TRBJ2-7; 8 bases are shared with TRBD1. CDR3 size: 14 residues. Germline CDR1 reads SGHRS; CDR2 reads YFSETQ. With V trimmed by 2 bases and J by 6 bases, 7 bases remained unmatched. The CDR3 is CASSFNFRGREQYF. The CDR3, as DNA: TGCGCCAGCAGCTTCAACTTCAGGGGGCGCGAGCAGTACTTC.

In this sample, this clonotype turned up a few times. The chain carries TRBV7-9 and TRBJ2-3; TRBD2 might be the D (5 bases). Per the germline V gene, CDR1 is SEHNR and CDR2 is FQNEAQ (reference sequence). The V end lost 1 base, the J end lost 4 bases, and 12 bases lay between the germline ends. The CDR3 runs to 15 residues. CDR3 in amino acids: CASSLVTGSADTQYF. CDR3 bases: TGTGCCAGCAGCTTAGTTACGGGATCGGCAGATACGCAGTATTTT.

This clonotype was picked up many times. The CDR3, as DNA: TGTGCCAGCAGCCGCCTGCTAGCGGGGCAAGAGACCCAGTACTTC. This gives the protein CASSRLLAGQETQYF. This rearrangement joins TRBV6-2 or TRBV6-3 to TRBJ2-5, with 9 nucleotides matching TRBD2. The CDR3 extends over 15 amino acids. After removal of 6 bases from V and 2 bases from J, the junction contained 7 bases not matched to a gene. Looked up from germline, CDR1 is MNHEY and CDR2 is SVGEGT.

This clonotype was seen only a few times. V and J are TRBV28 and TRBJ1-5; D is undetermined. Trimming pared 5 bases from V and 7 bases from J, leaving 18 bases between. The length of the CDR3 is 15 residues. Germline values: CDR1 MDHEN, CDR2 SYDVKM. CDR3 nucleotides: TGTGCCAGCAGTATCCGGGAGGGCGTAAGGCAGCCCCAGCATTTT. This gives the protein CASSIREGVRQPQHF.

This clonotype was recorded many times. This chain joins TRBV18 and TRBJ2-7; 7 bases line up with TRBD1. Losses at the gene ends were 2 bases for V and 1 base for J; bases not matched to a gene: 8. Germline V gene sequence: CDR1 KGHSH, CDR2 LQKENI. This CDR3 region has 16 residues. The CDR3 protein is CASSPITMTGSYEQYF. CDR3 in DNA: TGTGCCAGCTCACCAATCACAATGACAGGGTCCTACGAGCAGTACTTC.

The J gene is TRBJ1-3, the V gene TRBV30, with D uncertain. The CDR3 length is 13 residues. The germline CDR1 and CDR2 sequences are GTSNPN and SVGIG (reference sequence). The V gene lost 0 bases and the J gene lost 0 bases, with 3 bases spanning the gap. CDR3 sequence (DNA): TGTGCCTGGAGTGTACACTCTGGAAACACCATATATTTT. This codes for CAWSVHSGNTIYF.

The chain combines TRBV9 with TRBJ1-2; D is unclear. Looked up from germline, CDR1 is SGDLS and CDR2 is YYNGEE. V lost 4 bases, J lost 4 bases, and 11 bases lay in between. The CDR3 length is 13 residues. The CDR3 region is CASSTQSFYGYTF. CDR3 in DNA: TGTGCCAGCAGCACACAAAGCTTCTATGGCTACACCTTC.

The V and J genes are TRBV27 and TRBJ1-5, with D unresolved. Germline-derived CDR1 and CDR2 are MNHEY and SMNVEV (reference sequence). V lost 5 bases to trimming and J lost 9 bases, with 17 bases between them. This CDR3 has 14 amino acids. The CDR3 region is CASSTLGSFWPQHF. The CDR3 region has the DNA TGTGCCAGCAGTACCCTTGGCAGTTTCTGGCCCCAGCATTTT.

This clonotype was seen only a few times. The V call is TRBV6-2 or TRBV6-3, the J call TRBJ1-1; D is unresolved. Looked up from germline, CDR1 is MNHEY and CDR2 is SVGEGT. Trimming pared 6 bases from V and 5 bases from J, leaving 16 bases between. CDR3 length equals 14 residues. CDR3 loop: CASSEVSLWTEAFF. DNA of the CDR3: TGTGCCAGCAGCGAGGTTAGTTTATGGACTGAAGCTTTCTTT.

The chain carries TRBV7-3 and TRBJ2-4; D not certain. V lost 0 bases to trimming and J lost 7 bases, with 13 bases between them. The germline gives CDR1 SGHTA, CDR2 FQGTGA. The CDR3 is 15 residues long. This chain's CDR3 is CASSLTRLPSNIQYF. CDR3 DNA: TGTGCCAGCAGCTTAACTAGACTTCCTTCCAACATTCAGTACTTC.

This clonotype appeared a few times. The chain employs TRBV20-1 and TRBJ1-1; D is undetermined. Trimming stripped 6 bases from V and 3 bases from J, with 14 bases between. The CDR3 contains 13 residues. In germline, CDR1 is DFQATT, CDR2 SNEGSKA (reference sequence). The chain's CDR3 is CSASGGSDTEAFF. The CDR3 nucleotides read TGCAGTGCGTCGGGCGGTAGTGACACTGAAGCTTTCTTT.

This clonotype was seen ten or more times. CDR3 sequence (DNA): TGCAGCGTTGAAGAGGATAGTGGCTACACCTTC. Its protein is CSVEEDSGYTF. The chain combines TRBV29-1 with TRBJ1-2; D ambiguous. The CDR3 runs to 11 residues. The V and J ends lost 0 bases and 7 bases respectively, with 6 bases between them. Germline CDR1 reads SQVTM; CDR2 reads ANQGSEA.

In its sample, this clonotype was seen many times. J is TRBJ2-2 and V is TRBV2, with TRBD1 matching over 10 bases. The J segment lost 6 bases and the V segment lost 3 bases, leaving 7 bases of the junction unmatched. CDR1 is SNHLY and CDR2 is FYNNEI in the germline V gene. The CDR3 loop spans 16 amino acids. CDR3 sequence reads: CASSDSYGTGAGELFF. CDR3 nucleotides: TGTGCCAGCAGTGATAGTTATGGGACAGGGGCCGGGGAGCTGTTTTTT.

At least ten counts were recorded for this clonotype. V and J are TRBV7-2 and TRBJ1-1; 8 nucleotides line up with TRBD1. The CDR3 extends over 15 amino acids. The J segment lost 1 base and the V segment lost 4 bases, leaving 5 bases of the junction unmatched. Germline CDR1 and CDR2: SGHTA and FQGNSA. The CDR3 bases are TGTGCCAGCAGCTATGCAGGGGGCTCGAACACTGAAGCTTTCTTT. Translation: CASSYAGGSNTEAFF.

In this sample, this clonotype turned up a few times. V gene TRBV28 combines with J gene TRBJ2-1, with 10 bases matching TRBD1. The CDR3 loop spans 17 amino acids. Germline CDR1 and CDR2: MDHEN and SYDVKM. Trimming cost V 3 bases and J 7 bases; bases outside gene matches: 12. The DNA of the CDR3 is TGTGCCAGCAGTTTTATCGAACGGGACAGGGGCCGAAATGAGCAGTTCTTC. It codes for CASSFIERDRGRNEQFF.

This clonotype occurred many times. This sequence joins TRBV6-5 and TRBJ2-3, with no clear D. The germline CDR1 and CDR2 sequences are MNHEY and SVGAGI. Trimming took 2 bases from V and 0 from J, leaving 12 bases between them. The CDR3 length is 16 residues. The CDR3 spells CASSYDFPESTDTQYF. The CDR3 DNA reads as TGTGCCAGCAGTTACGATTTCCCTGAGAGCACAGATACGCAGTATTTT.

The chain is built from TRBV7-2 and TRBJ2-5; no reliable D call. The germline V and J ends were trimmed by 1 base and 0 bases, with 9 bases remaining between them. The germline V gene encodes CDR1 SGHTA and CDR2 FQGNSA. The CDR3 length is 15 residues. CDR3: CASSLDGQYQETQYF. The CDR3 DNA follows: TGTGCCAGCAGCTTAGACGGCCAGTACCAAGAGACCCAGTACTTC.

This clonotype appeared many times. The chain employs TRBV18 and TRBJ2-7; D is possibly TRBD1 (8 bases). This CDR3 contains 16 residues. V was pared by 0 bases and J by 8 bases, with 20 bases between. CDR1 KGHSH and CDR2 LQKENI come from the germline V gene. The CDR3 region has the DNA TGTGCCAGCTCACCACCGGGAGGGCAGGGGGCCCCTCAGCAGTACTTC. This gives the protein CASSPPGGQGAPQQYF.

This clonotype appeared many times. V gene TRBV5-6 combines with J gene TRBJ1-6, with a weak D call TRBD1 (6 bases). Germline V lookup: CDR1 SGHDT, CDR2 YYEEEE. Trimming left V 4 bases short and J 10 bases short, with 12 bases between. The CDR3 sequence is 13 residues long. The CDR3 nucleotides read TGTGCCAGCAGCCAGGACAGAATATCACCCCTCCACTTT. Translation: CASSQDRISPLHF. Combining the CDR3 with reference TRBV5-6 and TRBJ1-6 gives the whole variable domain DAGVTQSPTHLIKTRGQQVTLRCSPKSGHDTVSWYQQALGQGPQFIFQYYEEEERQRGNFPDRFSGHQFPNYSSELNVNALLLGDSALYLCASSQDRISPLHFGNGTRLTVT.

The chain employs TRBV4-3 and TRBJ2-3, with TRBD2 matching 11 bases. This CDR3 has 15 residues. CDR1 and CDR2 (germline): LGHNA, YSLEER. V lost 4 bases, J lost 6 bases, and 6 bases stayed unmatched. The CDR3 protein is CASSPDSGGADTQYF. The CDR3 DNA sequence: TGCGCCAGCAGCCCGGATAGCGGGGGGGCGGATACGCAGTATTTT.

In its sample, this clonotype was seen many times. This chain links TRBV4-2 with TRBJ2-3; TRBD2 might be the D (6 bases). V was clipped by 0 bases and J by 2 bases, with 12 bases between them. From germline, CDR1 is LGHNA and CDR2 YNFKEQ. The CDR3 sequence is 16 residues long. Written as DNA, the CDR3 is TGTGCCAGCAGCCAAGATCATGGACTATCCACAGATACGCAGTATTTT. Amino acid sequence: CASSQDHGLSTDTQYF.

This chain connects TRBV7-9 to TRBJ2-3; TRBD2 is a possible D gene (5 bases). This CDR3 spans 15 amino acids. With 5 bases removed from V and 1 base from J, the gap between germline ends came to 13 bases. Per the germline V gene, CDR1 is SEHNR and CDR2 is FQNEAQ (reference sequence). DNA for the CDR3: TGTGCCAGCAGCACTCGGGGTGTGGGCACAGATACGCAGTATTTT. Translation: CASSTRGVGTDTQYF.

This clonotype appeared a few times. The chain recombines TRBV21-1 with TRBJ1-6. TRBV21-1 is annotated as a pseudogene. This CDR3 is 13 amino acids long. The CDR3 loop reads CASRSPLCSPLHF. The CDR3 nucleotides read TGTGCCAGCAGATCCCCACTATGTAGCCCCCTCCACTTT.

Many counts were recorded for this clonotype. CDR3 nucleotides: TGCAGTGCTACCGGGACCCTAGGTTACAATGAGCAGTTCTTC. Translating it yields CSATGTLGYNEQFF. The chain carries TRBV20-1 and TRBJ2-1; D might be TRBD1 or TRBD2, each matching 5 bases. Germline V lookup: CDR1 DFQATT, CDR2 SNEGSKA (reference sequence). V shed 4 bases and J shed 4 bases, with 14 bases lying between them. The CDR3 consists of 14 residues.

CDR3 sequence (DNA): TGTGCCAGCAGCTTTTCCCAGTACACAGATACGCAGTATTTT. It yields the protein CASSFSQYTDTQYF. V and J are TRBV7-9 and TRBJ2-3; D uncertain. This CDR3 region has 14 residues. Trimming took 3 bases from V and 2 from J, leaving 9 bases between them. Germline lookup yields CDR1 SEHNR and CDR2 FQNEAQ (reference sequence).